Presented here are 32 T cell receptor beta chains from one specimen sequenced in a study of molecular identifiers for immune sequencing clone quantification listed by TCRdb under 2018. Libraries were constructed by PCR. The sequencer was a NextSeq 500. Clones were called with MiXCR by TCRdb after fastp trimmed the public reads at Q25, and only in-frame beta chains were retained. One record per CDR3 amino acid sequence lists the most common genes and DNA. Across this sample there are some 590,000 distinct CDR3 sequences, with roughly 23% seen only once. The leading ten clones occupy 0.7% to 0.95% of the sample. Specimen: naive CD8+ T cells from blood, with Jurkat cell RNA spiked in. This specimen's cell subset or site label, interpreted: FACS-sorted CD8+CD4-CCR7+CD45RA+ naive T cells. These receptors all stem from a human donor in good health. Some libraries in this study had Jurkat cell RNA spiked in.

This clonotype appeared a few times. V gene TRBV19 combines with J gene TRBJ2-1; D may match TRBD1 or TRBD2 (6 bases each). This CDR3 has 14 amino acids. In germline, CDR1 is LNHDA, CDR2 SQIVND (reference sequence). With 2 bases removed from V and 5 bases from J, the gap between germline ends came to 10 bases. The CDR3 DNA is TGTGCCAGTAGTATAACGGGGGCCCACAATGAGCAGTTCTTC. This translates into CASSITGAHNEQFF.

V is TRBV6-2 or TRBV6-3 and J is TRBJ2-3, with a weak D call TRBD1 (5 bases). V was shortened by 4 bases and J by 0 bases, with 23 bases between the two germline ends. Germline CDR1 and CDR2: MNHEY and SVGEGT. The CDR3 loop spans 19 amino acids. The CDR3 is CASSFDGTGETWSTDTQYF. The CDR3 DNA is TGTGCCAGCAGTTTCGATGGTACAGGTGAAACCTGGAGCACAGATACGCAGTATTTT.

This clonotype was seen more than once but under ten times. At one of its ends the junction is not consistent with the germline gene, which may arise from a read error. Written as DNA, the CDR3 is TGTGCCAGCAGCCTAGAAGGGACTAGCAGAGAGACCCAGTACTTC. Amino acids: CASSLEGTSRETQYF. This chain uses TRBV11-2 with TRBJ2-5; 9 positions match TRBD2. The germline V gene encodes CDR1 SGHAT and CDR2 FQNNGV. The CDR3 is made up of 15 amino acids.

This clonotype appeared many times. J is TRBJ2-3 and V is TRBV12-3 or TRBV12-4; TRBD2 agrees at 11 bases. The CDR3 length is 16 residues. The ends lost 7 bases at V and 3 bases at J; junction bases unmatched: 9. The chain's CDR3 is CASNPTSSGGTDTQYF. CDR3 bases: TGTGCCAGCAATCCAACCTCTAGCGGGGGGACAGATACGCAGTATTTT.

This clonotype showed up many times. The rearrangement joins TRBV20-1 to TRBJ2-7; weak D call: TRBD1 (5 bases). The CDR3 contains 13 residues. CDR1 is DFQATT, CDR2 SNEGSKA, per germline (reference sequence). Between the trimmed V and J ends, which lost 0 bases and 2 bases, there was a span of 8 bases. CDR3 loop: CSARDPGPYEQYF. Written as DNA, the CDR3 is TGCAGTGCTAGAGACCCAGGGCCCTACGAGCAGTACTTC.

This clonotype was seen just once. The chain couples TRBV20-1 to TRBJ2-7; no definite D call. The length of the CDR3 is 14 residues. Germline values: CDR1 DFQATT, CDR2 SNEGSKA (reference sequence). Trimming left V 1 base short and J 0 bases short, with 10 bases between. The CDR3 loop reads CSARVPHSSYEQYF. The DNA for the CDR3 is TGCAGTGCTAGAGTACCGCACAGCTCCTACGAGCAGTACTTC.

The J gene is TRBJ2-6, the V gene TRBV7-6; 7 bases match TRBD1. Per germline, CDR1 SGHVS and CDR2 FNYEAQ. There are 17 residues in the CDR3. With 5 bases clipped from V and 3 bases from J, the junction kept 10 bases outside the gene matches. DNA of the CDR3: TGTGCCAGCAGCCACACGACAGGGCCGGATGGGGCCAACGTCCTGACTTTC. The encoded protein is CASSHTTGPDGANVLTF.

J is TRBJ2-7 and V is TRBV28; TRBD1 aligns across 7 bases. CDR1 is MDHEN and CDR2 is SYDVKM in the germline V gene. J lost 3 bases, V lost 4 bases, and 6 bases had no gene match. CDR3 length equals 14 residues. CDR3 loop: CASSSGTVNYEQYF. In nucleotides, the CDR3 is TGTGCCAGCAGTTCCGGGACAGTAAACTACGAGCAGTACTTC.

This clonotype was detected a few times. The rearrangement uses TRBV7-9 and TRBJ2-1; TRBD2 agrees at 8 bases. V dropped 5 bases and J dropped 12; count of bases not matched to a gene: 15. The CDR3 consists of 15 residues. The germline V gene encodes CDR1 SEHNR and CDR2 FQNEAQ (reference sequence). CDR3 loop: CASSHPANPLAGQFF. The CDR3 DNA reads TGTGCCAGCAGCCACCCCGCCAATCCCCTAGCGGGGCAGTTCTTC.

This clonotype was counted once. A much larger clone differs from this one at a single base, so this may be a read error. The conserved phenylalanine or tryptophan is not found at the CDR3 terminus, so this likely reflects a read error. V and J are TRBV4-3 and TRBJ2-7; D remains ambiguous. The CDR3 spans 14 residues. The V gene's germline CDR1 is LGHNA and CDR2 YSLEER. Trimming shortened V by 0 bases and J by 2 bases, and 8 bases separated the two germline ends. Here the CDR3 DNA reads TGCGCCAGCAGCCAAGATCGGGCAACCTACGAGCAGTACTCC. This translates into CASSQDRATYEQYS.

Turning to this clonotype: At one boundary the junction diverges from the germline segment, which might be a read error. The genes are TRBV7-3 and TRBJ1-4; D unclear. The CDR3 is 15 residues long. CDR1 and CDR2 from the germline V gene are SGHTA and FQGTGA. CDR3 in amino acids: CASSQGFTGNERLFF. CDR3 sequence (DNA): TGTGCCAGCAGCCAAGGGTTCACGGGAAATGAAAGACTGTTTTTT.

There are many counts of this clonotype. It is unclear where the CDR3 begins or ends on the DNA, so no DNA is shown, and the CDR3 is as TCRdb lists it. CDR3 loop: CASSYSVAGGTEFF. This chain links TRBV6-2 or TRBV6-3 with TRBJ2-1; TRBD2 was called by the table and not checked on the DNA. Per germline, CDR1 MNHEY and CDR2 SVGEGT. The CDR3 is made up of 14 amino acids, end residues included.

In the case of this clonotype: At one end, the junction sequence differs from germline, possibly due to a read error. CDR3 DNA: TGCGCCAACAGCCAAGATCTTGGATTGGATGAGCAGTTCTTC. Translating it yields CANSQDLGLDEQFF. The genes are TRBV4-1 and TRBJ2-3; D is ambiguous. The DNA end is a closer match to TRBJ2-1, so the J assignment may be wrong. The CDR3 covers 14 residues. Germline V gives CDR1 MGHRA, CDR2 YSYEKL.

The chain is built from TRBV6-1 and TRBJ2-3, with D possibly being TRBD1 or TRBD2 (5 bases each). The germline V gene has CDR1 MNHNS and CDR2 SASEGT. The CDR3 covers 18 residues. Between the trimmed V and J ends, which lost 2 bases and 2 bases, there was a span of 20 bases. The CDR3 loop reads CASSEPLEWGSPTDTQYF. CDR3 DNA sequence: TGTGCCAGCAGTGAACCTCTCGAGTGGGGGTCCCCCACAGATACGCAGTATTTT.

This clonotype was picked up many times. This chain joins TRBV20-1 and TRBJ2-7; perhaps D is TRBD1 or TRBD2 (5 bases each). The germline V and J ends were trimmed by 5 bases and 4 bases, with 15 bases remaining between them. The CDR3 loop spans 13 amino acids. CDR1 and CDR2 from the germline V gene are DFQATT and SNEGSKA (reference sequence). The CDR3, as DNA: TGCAGTGCTCTCATTCTGGGGGAATACGAGCAGTACTTC. Protein sequence: CSALILGEYEQYF.

The table lists this clonotype with a few counts. The chain employs TRBV6-1 and TRBJ1-2; TRBD1 aligns across 11 bases. The CDR3 runs to 15 residues. Germline values: CDR1 MNHNS, CDR2 SASEGT. After removal of 6 bases from V and 6 bases from J, the junction contained 9 bases not matched to a gene. The CDR3 loop is CASSGQGANYDGYTF. The CDR3 bases are TGTGCCAGCAGCGGACAGGGGGCAAATTACGATGGCTACACCTTC.

Many counts were recorded for this clonotype. The V gene is TRBV6-5, the J gene TRBJ1-1; D perhaps matches TRBD1 (5 bases). The germline CDR1 and CDR2 sequences are MNHEY and SVGAGI. The ends were cut back, 2 bases at V and 4 bases at J, with 20 bases in the middle. The CDR3 length is 17 residues. CDR3: CASSYGAVGADSTEAFF. The DNA of the CDR3 is TGTGCCAGCAGTTACGGGGCGGTAGGGGCGGATAGCACTGAAGCTTTCTTT.

This clonotype has more than one count but fewer than ten. This chain uses TRBV7-6 with TRBJ2-2; no clear D gene. The germline gives CDR1 SGHVS, CDR2 FNYEAQ. There are 17 residues in the CDR3. The germline V and J ends were trimmed by 4 bases and 4 bases, with 19 bases remaining between them. The DNA of the CDR3 is TGTGCCAGCAGCTCCAACGGCCAGGCCGTAAGCACCGGGGAGCTGTTTTTT. Translation gives CASSSNGQAVSTGELFF.

V gene TRBV15 combines with J gene TRBJ2-1; D call uncertain. This CDR3 is built from 13 residues. Germline-derived CDR1 and CDR2 are LNHNV and YYDKDF (reference sequence). V dropped 1 base and J dropped 5 bases, with 6 bases sitting between them. The CDR3 DNA reads TGTGCCACCAGCAGAGGAGCAGACAATGAGCAGTTCTTC. This codes for CATSRGADNEQFF.

Comments on this clonotype: Being one base from a much bigger clone, this may be a read error. The J gene is TRBJ2-7, the V gene TRBV6-6; D uncertain. This CDR3 comprises 13 residues. From germline, CDR1 is MNHNY and CDR2 SVGAGI (reference sequence). Trimming cost V 2 bases and J 6 bases, with 11 bases left between them. In DNA, the CDR3 is TGTGCCAGCAGTTACGGGGAACTCTGCGAGCAGTACTTC. This translates into CASSYGELCEQYF.

The chain has TRBV19 and TRBJ2-5, with 11 bases matching TRBD1. Losses at the gene ends were 4 bases for V and 5 bases for J; bases not matched to a gene: 3. Germline V gives CDR1 LNHDA, CDR2 SQIVND (reference sequence). This CDR3 contains 14 residues. CDR3 region: CASSRTGGGETQYF. The DNA of the CDR3 is TGTGCCAGTAGTAGGACAGGGGGCGGTGAGACCCAGTACTTC.

A note on this clonotype: A much larger clone lies one base from this, so it may be a read error. The CDR3 coding sequence is TGTGCCAGCAGTTTATCGCCCAAGCAGGATACGCAGTGTTTT. This gives the protein CASSLSPKQDTQCF. The chain carries TRBV27 and TRBJ2-3, with D hard to call. This CDR3 spans 14 amino acids. In germline, CDR1 is MNHEY, CDR2 SMNVEV (reference sequence).

This clonotype has a count of ten or more. The rearrangement uses TRBV6-1 and TRBJ2-5; D remains unclear. The V end lost 2 bases, the J end lost 5 bases, and 6 bases lay between the germline ends. CDR3 length: 12 amino acids. The V gene's germline CDR1 is MNHNS and CDR2 SASEGT. CDR3 coding DNA: TGTGCCAGCAGTGAATTATGGGAGACCCAGTACTTC. Translating it yields CASSELWETQYF.

Notes on this clonotype: A much more abundant neighbour one base away suggests this may be a read error. The chain employs TRBV12-3 or TRBV12-4 and TRBJ2-2; D could derive from TRBD1 or TRBD2 (5 bases each). The CDR3 totals 18 residues. The CDR3 DNA sequence: TGTGCCAGCAGTTTCTCCCTGCCCTGGCGAGGTGGGACCGGGGAGCTGATTTTT. Translation: CASSFSLPWRGGTGELIF.

The V gene is TRBV30, the J gene TRBJ2-3; TRBD1 aligns across 12 bases. Unmatched junction bases numbered 8, after V lost 5 bases and J lost 5 bases. The germline V gene has CDR1 GTSNPN and CDR2 SVGIG (reference sequence). This CDR3 contains 15 residues. CDR3 bases: TGTGCCTGGGCCCGGGACAGGGGGCTTTTAGATACGCAGTATTTT. Protein sequence: CAWARDRGLLDTQYF.

The CDR3 DNA is TGTGCCAGCAGCCCGGAGGGGGGGGGGAATTACGAGCAGTACTTC. Its translation: CASSPEGGGNYEQYF. The V gene is TRBV7-2, the J gene TRBJ2-7, with D possibly TRBD2 on 7 matching bases. Per germline, CDR1 SGHTA and CDR2 FQGNSA. This CDR3 has 15 residues. V gave up 5 bases and J gave up 4 bases, with 18 bases separating them.

This clonotype was recorded many times. This rearrangement joins TRBV28 to TRBJ2-7; no clear D. Germline V gene data show CDR1 as MDHEN and CDR2 as SYDVKM. Trimming left V 2 bases short and J 6 bases short, with 8 bases between. This CDR3 has 12 residues. The CDR3 sequence is CASSLPGPEQYF. The CDR3 bases are TGTGCCAGCAGTTTACCTGGTCCCGAGCAGTACTTC.

This clonotype turned up a few times. The chain recombines TRBV10-2 with TRBJ1-1; possibly TRBD1 for D (5 bases). V dropped 8 bases and J dropped 1 base, with 14 bases sitting between them. Germline V gene data show CDR1 as WSHSY and CDR2 as SAAADI. The CDR3 loop spans 14 amino acids. The CDR3 region has the DNA TGCGCCAGCGGACCGGGACCCTCGAACACTGAAGCTTTCTTT. Translation gives CASGPGPSNTEAFF.

This chain links TRBV15 with TRBJ1-1, with 10 bases fitting TRBD1. The CDR3 is 15 amino acids. The V segment lost 2 bases and the J segment 4 bases; nucleotides outside the gene matches: 4. Germline V CDR1 and CDR2: LNHNV, YYDKDF (reference sequence). The CDR3 region has the DNA TGTGCCACCAGCAGATCTAGGACAGGGGGCACTGAAGCTTTCTTT. It codes for CATSRSRTGGTEAFF. The full variable domain, completed using reference TRBV15 and TRBJ1-1, is DAMVIQNPRYQVTQFGKPVTLSCSQTLNHNVMYWYQQKSSQAPKLLFHYYDKDFNNEADTPDNFQSRRPNTSFCFLDIRSPGLGDTAMYLCATSRSRTGGTEAFFGQGTRLTVV.

V usage is TRBV2 and J usage is TRBJ2-1, with unresolved D. This CDR3 has 16 residues. Germline CDR1 SNHLY, CDR2 FYNNEI. Trimming stripped 3 bases from V and 4 bases from J, with 16 bases between. CDR3 residues: CASSDLTSEEYNEQFF. CDR3 in DNA: TGTGCCAGCAGTGATTTGACCAGCGAGGAGTACAATGAGCAGTTCTTC.

This clonotype was observed a handful of times. The rearrangement links TRBV14 to TRBJ2-1; no clear D gene. This CDR3 spans 15 amino acids. Trimming pared 1 base from V and 3 bases from J, leaving 10 bases between. CDR1 and CDR2 (germline): SGHDN, FVKESK. CDR3 sequence (DNA): TGTGCCAGCAGCCAAGTCGGCAGCTACTACAATGAGCAGTTCTTC. It yields the protein CASSQVGSYYNEQFF.

The V and J genes are TRBV12-5 and TRBJ1-1, with D perhaps TRBD1 (6 bases). Germline assignment: CDR1 LGHNT and CDR2 FRNRAP. The CDR3 is 15 amino acids. The V and J ends lost 2 bases and 1 base respectively, with 11 bases between them. In DNA, the CDR3 is TGTGCTAGTGGTTTGTTGGGGGCACCGAACACTGAAGCTTTCTTT. Translation: CASGLLGAPNTEAFF.